Listed below are T cell receptor beta chains from one sample, sequenced in a study of Graves' ophthalmopathy and Graves' hyperthyroidism. MiXCR, applied by TCRdb to the multiplex PCR reads, yields one record per CDR3 protein. The data contain more than 1,000,000 distinct CDR3 sequences, roughly two fifths of them singletons. Material: peripheral blood or thyroid tissue (not recorded which). These receptors originate from an adult man with Graves' hyperthyroidism. CDR3s include the opening cysteine and the closing phenylalanine or tryptophan. The order of the fields is J gene, V gene, clone size, D gene, CDR3 length, CDR3 DNA, CDR3 protein. The D gene is left open where the match is weak. The listing skips clone size in some rows; elsewhere it reads once, few, many or a size class.

j_call: TRBJ2-2; v_call: TRBV12-3/TRBV12-4; clone_size: many; d_call: NA; cdr3_length: 14; cdr3_nt: TGTGCCAGCAGTGCCGGGCCTAATACCGGGGAGCTGTTTTTT; cdr3_aa: CASSAGPNTGELFF
j_call: TRBJ1-5; v_call: TRBV20-1; clone_size: NA; d_call: NA; cdr3_length: 16; cdr3_nt: TGCAGTGCTAGAGACCCTGGGGGCTTGGGCAATCAGCCCCAGCATTTT; cdr3_aa: CSARDPGGLGNQPQHF
j_call: TRBJ1-2; v_call: TRBV29-1; clone_size: NA; d_call: NA; cdr3_length: 12; cdr3_nt: TGCAGCGCAAGACAGTGGAACTATGGCTACACCTTC; cdr3_aa: CSARQWNYGYTF
j_call: TRBJ1-1; v_call: TRBV28; clone_size: NA; d_call: NA; cdr3_length: 15; cdr3_nt: TGTGCCAGCAGACGAAATGGGGTTTCGTACACTGAAGCTTTCTTT; cdr3_aa: CASRRNGVSYTEAFF
j_call: TRBJ2-5; v_call: TRBV12-3/TRBV12-4; clone_size: NA; d_call: TRBD1; cdr3_length: 14; cdr3_nt: TGTGCCAGCAGTCTCGGGACAGGGCATCAGCCCCAGTACTTC; cdr3_aa: CASSLGTGHQPQYF
j_call: TRBJ2-7; v_call: TRBV4-3; clone_size: few; d_call: TRBD1; cdr3_length: 15; cdr3_nt: TGCGCCAGCAGCCAAGGGCCGGGACAGAACTACGAGCAGTACTTC; cdr3_aa: CASSQGPGQNYEQYF
j_call: TRBJ1-6; v_call: TRBV4-1; clone_size: few; d_call: TRBD1; cdr3_length: 15; cdr3_nt: TGCGCCAGCAGCCAAGCAGGGACAGGGGTTTCACCCCTCCACTTT; cdr3_aa: CASSQAGTGVSPLHF
j_call: TRBJ1-1; v_call: TRBV9; clone_size: NA; d_call: NA; cdr3_length: 15; cdr3_nt: TGTGCCAGCAGCCCGCGTCAGGGGAGGGAGGCTGAAGCTTTCTTT; cdr3_aa: CASSPRQGREAEAFF
j_call: TRBJ2-7; v_call: TRBV5-4; clone_size: few; d_call: TRBD2; cdr3_length: 14; cdr3_nt: TGTGCCAGCAGCTTTGGACTAGCGGAGTACGAGCAGTACTTC; cdr3_aa: CASSFGLAEYEQYF
j_call: TRBJ1-2; v_call: TRBV29-1; clone_size: NA; d_call: NA; cdr3_length: 17; cdr3_nt: TGCAGCAGTGAAGGAGGCTCGCTCCCTGGAGCTAACTATGGCTACACCTTC; cdr3_aa: CSSEGGSLPGANYGYTF
j_call: TRBJ1-1; v_call: TRBV10-2; clone_size: NA; d_call: NA; cdr3_length: 15; cdr3_nt: TGCGCCAGCAGTGACACCTCCGGGGGACACACTGAAGCTTTCTTT; cdr3_aa: CASSDTSGGHTEAFF
j_call: TRBJ1-1; v_call: TRBV28; clone_size: NA; d_call: NA; cdr3_length: 14; cdr3_nt: TGTGCCAGCAGTTTCAGGGCATGGTCCACTGAAGCTTTCTTT; cdr3_aa: CASSFRAWSTEAFF
j_call: TRBJ1-6; v_call: TRBV12-3/TRBV12-4; clone_size: few; d_call: NA; cdr3_length: 14; cdr3_nt: TGTGCCAGCAGTTTCCGGGACGGTGATTCACCCCTCCACTTT; cdr3_aa: CASSFRDGDSPLHF
j_call: TRBJ2-7; v_call: TRBV6-5; clone_size: NA; d_call: TRBD1; cdr3_length: 16; cdr3_nt: TGTGCCAGCAGTCCCCTCCTGGGACAGGGAATAAGCGAGCAGTACTTC; cdr3_aa: CASSPLLGQGISEQYF
j_call: TRBJ1-5; v_call: TRBV6-1; clone_size: few; d_call: NA; cdr3_length: 15; cdr3_nt: TGTGCCAGCAGTGGGGGAGCCCCAGGGGATCAGCCCCAGCATTTT; cdr3_aa: CASSGGAPGDQPQHF
j_call: TRBJ2-2; v_call: TRBV24-1; clone_size: few; d_call: TRBD2; cdr3_length: 16; cdr3_nt: TGTGCCACCAGTGATTTAAAGCGGGGGAGCACCGGGGAGCTGTTTTTT; cdr3_aa: CATSDLKRGSTGELFF
j_call: TRBJ2-2; v_call: TRBV24-1; clone_size: many; d_call: TRBD2; cdr3_length: 13; cdr3_nt: TGTGCCACCAGTCGCGGGGGGCCCGGGGAGCTGTTTTTT; cdr3_aa: CATSRGGPGELFF
j_call: TRBJ2-7; v_call: TRBV4-2; clone_size: NA; d_call: NA; cdr3_length: 14; cdr3_nt: TGTGCCAGCAGCCAAGCAGGGGTCAGCTACGAGCAGTACTTC; cdr3_aa: CASSQAGVSYEQYF